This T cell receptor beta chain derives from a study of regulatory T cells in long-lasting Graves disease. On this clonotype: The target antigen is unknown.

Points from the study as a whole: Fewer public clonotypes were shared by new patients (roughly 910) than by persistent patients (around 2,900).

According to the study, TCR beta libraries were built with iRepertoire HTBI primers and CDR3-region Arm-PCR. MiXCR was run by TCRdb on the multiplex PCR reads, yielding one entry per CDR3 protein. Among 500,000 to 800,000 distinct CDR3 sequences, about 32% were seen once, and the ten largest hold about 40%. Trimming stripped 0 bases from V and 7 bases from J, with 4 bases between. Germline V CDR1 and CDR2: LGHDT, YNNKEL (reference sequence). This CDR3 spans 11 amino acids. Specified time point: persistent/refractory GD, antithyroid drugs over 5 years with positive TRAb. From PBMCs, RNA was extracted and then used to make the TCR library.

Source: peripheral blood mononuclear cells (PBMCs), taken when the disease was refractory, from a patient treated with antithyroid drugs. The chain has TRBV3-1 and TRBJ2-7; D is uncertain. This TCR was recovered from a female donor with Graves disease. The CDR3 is CASSQDWEQYF. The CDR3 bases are TGTGCCAGCAGCCAAGACTGGGAGCAGTACTTC.